The clone carrying this TCR beta chain was counted between two and nine times. Enrollment of patients from Seattle took place during active infection, with longitudinal follow-up. Profiled with immunoSEQ multiplex PCR; TCRdb holds only in-frame clones, not every one. Among 240,000 or so clones listed, roughly 79% were seen once. The data derive from a study of blood T cell repertoires in COVID-19. Turning to the study itself: From T cells, B-cell-depleted T cells, or PBMCs came the material, which was cDNA or gDNA.

The germline gives CDR1 SGHRS, CDR2 YFSETQ. The CDR3 contains 15 residues. V was clipped by 2 bases and J by 6 bases; unmatched bases: 5. The chain joins TRBV5-1 to TRBJ1-6; 7 bases fit TRBD1. The sequence derives from a woman of 80 years or more with COVID-19, enrolled during active disease. Sequenced material: peripheral blood. The CDR3, as DNA: TGCGCCAGCAGCTTCGCAGGGGGGATTAATTCACCCCTCCACTTT. This encodes CASSFAGGINSPLHF.